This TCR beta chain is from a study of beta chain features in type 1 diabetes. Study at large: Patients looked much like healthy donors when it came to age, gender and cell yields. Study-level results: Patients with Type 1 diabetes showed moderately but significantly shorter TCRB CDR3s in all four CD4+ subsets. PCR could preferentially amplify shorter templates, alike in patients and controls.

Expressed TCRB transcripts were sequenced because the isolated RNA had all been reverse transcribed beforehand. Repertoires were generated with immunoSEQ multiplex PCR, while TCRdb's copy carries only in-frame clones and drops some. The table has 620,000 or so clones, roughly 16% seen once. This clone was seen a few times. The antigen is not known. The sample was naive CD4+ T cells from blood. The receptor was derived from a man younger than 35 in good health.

The CDR3 loop reads CASSHSYPDSKSEAFF. DNA for the CDR3: TGTGCCAGCAGCCATAGCTACCCGGACAGCAAGTCTGAAGCTTTCTTT. The rearrangement links TRBV14 to TRBJ1-1; the D gene is possibly TRBD1 (6 bases). The CDR3 is made up of 16 amino acids. V was shortened by 3 bases and J by 6 bases, with 20 bases between the two germline ends. The germline V gene has CDR1 SGHDN and CDR2 FVKESK.